This T cell receptor beta chain was captured in a study of neurological immune-mediated disorders. The study, taken as a whole, reports: The most TCR clonal expansion was seen in HTLV-1-associated myelopathy, whereas the least was seen in multiple sclerosis, below the level in healthy controls.

cDNA synthesis was performed by 5'RACE with 10-nucleotide random UMIs. Whenever a sequencing run was performed, it yielded over 180 million TCR-beta sequences from 15-18 subjects. TCRdb ran MiXCR on the 5' RACE reads and lists one entry per CDR3 protein. The sample consists of over 90,000 distinct CDR3 sequences, 10% to 14% of them appearing once. The CDR3 loop spans 14 amino acids. In germline, CDR1 is SGHRS, CDR2 YFSETQ. Trimming took off 7 bases at V and 3 bases at J, with 17 bases between the two ends. This clonotype was seen many times. The antigen is not known. Sample time point: longitudinal time-point 3. The unsorted libraries originated from 2 million PBMCs kept at -80 C.

This receptor was obtained from a female donor with HTLV-1-associated myelopathy (HAM/TSP). Sequenced input: PBMCs. The chain couples TRBV5-1 to TRBJ2-7; D may be TRBD1 or TRBD2 (5 bases each). Written as DNA, the CDR3 is TGCGCCAGCCGACGGACAACTGGGGGCTACGAGCAGTACTTC. It encodes CASRRTTGGYEQYF.